What follows are 23 T cell receptor beta chains derived from one specimen sequenced in a study of T-cell reconstitution after alpha-beta-depleted transplantation in children (dated by TCRdb to the mid-2010s). Libraries were built with PCR. The reads were generated on an Illumina HiSeq 2500. Molecular barcoding was employed in the preparation of TCR libraries, with unique molecular identifiers being used to normalize TCRbeta repertoire quantification. The public reads were reprocessed in TCRdb via fastp at Q25 and MiXCR, keeping in-frame beta chains. Every CDR3 protein is listed once, alongside the most common genes and DNA of its rows. This sample lists 73,000 or so distinct CDR3 sequences; just under 5% were detected once. 18% of the sample goes to the ten largest clones. The treatment or condition label here, explained by the study, means: allogeneic hematopoietic cell transplantation with graft depleted of TCRalphabeta T cells and CD19 B cells.

Sequenced material: PBMCs, mostly from graft donor cells, taken 180 days after TCRalphabeta/CD19-depleted stem cell transplant. These receptors were obtained from a boy less than two years old who had a stem cell transplant for acute myeloid leukemia, so the T cells may come from the graft donor.

This clonotype was counted ten times or more. The genes are TRBV6-5 and TRBJ1-4; unclear D gene. The CDR3 covers 14 residues. The germline V gene has CDR1 MNHEY and CDR2 SVGAGI. V lost 4 bases and J lost 7, with 13 bases in between. CDR3 sequence: CASSWGAPGEKLFF. Here the CDR3 DNA reads TGTGCCAGCAGTTGGGGTGCGCCTGGTGAAAAACTGTTTTTT.

Many counts were recorded for this clonotype. This chain connects TRBV5-4 to TRBJ2-5; 12 bases fit TRBD1. Germline V gene lookup returns CDR1 SGHNT and CDR2 YYREEE (reference sequence). J was trimmed by 4 bases and V by 1 base; bases with no gene match: 14. CDR3 length equals 19 residues. In nucleotides, the CDR3 is TGTGCCAGCAGCTTGTTGGTATACGGGACAGGGGGCGCAGGAGAGACCCAGTACTTC. Amino acids: CASSLLVYGTGGAGETQYF.

This clonotype was recorded many times. CDR3 loop: CASSLSRDRVRGIQYF. In DNA, the CDR3 is TGTGCCAGCAGCTTAAGTCGGGACAGGGTGCGGGGCATTCAGTACTTC. The J gene is TRBJ2-4, the V gene TRBV7-8, with TRBD1 identical over 9 bases. This CDR3 contains 16 residues. CDR1 and CDR2 from the germline V gene are SGHVS and FQNEAQ. The junction had 11 bases not matched to a gene; V was cut back by 2 bases and J by 9 bases.

The sample holds a few counts of this clonotype. The chain carries TRBV20-1 and TRBJ2-3; TRBD1 is a possible D gene (6 bases). V gave up 0 bases and J gave up 3 bases, with 13 bases separating them. Germline lookup yields CDR1 DFQATT and CDR2 SNEGSKA (reference sequence). This CDR3 is built from 15 residues. CDR3 nucleotide sequence: TGCAGTGCTAGAGATCGTAGTAGGGGGACAGATACGCAGTATTTT. This gives the protein CSARDRSRGTDTQYF.

The rearrangement links TRBV19 to TRBJ2-2; D assignment may be TRBD1 or TRBD2 (5 bases each). V lost 5 bases and J 0 bases, leaving 25 bases between the germline ends. Germline V gives CDR1 LNHDA, CDR2 SQIVND (reference sequence). The CDR3 sequence is 20 residues long. Here the CDR3 reads CASSRFYGMGRLPNTGELFF. In DNA form, the CDR3 reads TGTGCCAGTAGTCGGTTCTACGGGATGGGGCGCCTACCGAACACCGGGGAGCTGTTTTTT.

This clonotype was detected ten times or more. J is TRBJ2-2 and V is TRBV7-2; 9 bases map to TRBD2. This CDR3 is 15 amino acids long. CDR1 and CDR2 (germline): SGHTA, FQGNSA. V shed 2 bases and J 6 bases; nucleotides not matched to a gene: 4. This CDR3 is CASSLMASGAGELFF. Here the CDR3 DNA reads TGTGCCAGCAGCTTAATGGCTAGCGGGGCCGGGGAGCTGTTTTTT.

In this sample, this clonotype turned up many times. J is TRBJ1-5 and V is TRBV12-3 or TRBV12-4, with TRBD1 matching 7 bases. After removal of 6 bases from V and 3 bases from J, the junction contained 11 bases not matched to a gene. This CDR3 region has 16 residues. The CDR3 loop reads CASSHSEGANNQPQHF. CDR3 coding DNA: TGTGCCAGCAGCCACTCGGAGGGGGCTAACAATCAGCCCCAGCATTTT.

There are many counts of this clonotype. The chain has TRBV12-3 or TRBV12-4 and TRBJ1-5; 7 positions agree with TRBD1. The CDR3 loop spans 14 amino acids. J lost 4 bases, V lost 6 bases, and 6 bases had no gene match. CDR3 sequence reads: CASRQTGENQPQHF. In DNA form, the CDR3 reads TGTGCCAGCAGGCAAACAGGGGAGAATCAGCCCCAGCATTTT.

This clonotype was found many times. The chain carries TRBV20-1 and TRBJ1-6; maybe TRBD1 (5 bases). CDR3 length: 15 amino acids. The V gene lost 6 bases and the J gene lost 7 bases, with 19 bases spanning the gap. Per the germline V gene, CDR1 is DFQATT and CDR2 is SNEGSKA (reference sequence). CDR3 sequence reads: CSAATSGRSNSPLHF. The CDR3 DNA follows: TGCAGTGCGGCCACCTCAGGGAGGTCGAATTCACCCCTCCACTTT.

This clonotype was counted many times. The chain recombines TRBV5-6 with TRBJ1-2, with D maybe TRBD1 (6 bases). This CDR3 is built from 15 residues. Germline V gene sequence: CDR1 SGHDT, CDR2 YYEEEE. Trimming removed 1 base from V and 2 bases from J, with 12 bases in between. Here the CDR3 reads CASSLRGAVNYGYTF. The CDR3 bases are TGTGCCAGCAGCTTGAGGGGGGCCGTGAACTATGGCTACACCTTC.

This clonotype was found many times. The chain employs TRBV9 and TRBJ2-2; D gene unclear. V lost 7 bases and J 3 bases, leaving 13 bases between the germline ends. The CDR3 is 14 amino acids. Looked up from germline, CDR1 is SGDLS and CDR2 is YYNGEE. The chain's CDR3 is CASRTDRDTGELFF. CDR3 DNA: TGTGCCAGCCGGACGGACCGGGACACCGGGGAGCTGTTTTTT.

This clonotype has a count of ten or more. The chain links TRBV6-1 to TRBJ2-5, with 10 bases fitting TRBD2. Germline V gene data show CDR1 as MNHNS and CDR2 as SASEGT. The V and J ends lost 7 bases and 5 bases, in that order; junction bases with no gene match: 4. The CDR3 covers 13 residues. The CDR3 DNA follows: TGTGCCAGCACTAGCGGGGGACGTGAGACCCAGTACTTC. This codes for CASTSGGRETQYF.

This clonotype has ten or more counts. The gene calls are TRBV29-1 and TRBJ1-5; the match to TRBD1 covers 8 bases. This CDR3 has 14 residues. Germline CDR1 and CDR2: SQVTM and ANQGSEA. V lost 5 bases and J lost 4; bases outside the gene matches: 7. CDR3 nucleotides: TGCAGCGTTCGTACAGGGGGGGGGAATCAGCCCCAGCATTTT. As protein: CSVRTGGGNQPQHF.

To note about this clonotype: Germline is not matched at one junction end, which may reflect a read error. The chain is built from TRBV20-1 and TRBJ2-1, with 7 bases matching TRBD2. The assigned J gene may be wrong: the sequence end matches TRBJ2-7 better. Germline lookup yields CDR1 DFQATT and CDR2 SNEGSKA (reference sequence). This CDR3 region has 16 residues. This CDR3 reads CRASASLGGIYNEQYF. CDR3 DNA sequence: TGCAGAGCTAGTGCCTCCCTGGGGGGGATTTACAATGAGCAGTACTTC.

In this sample, this clonotype turned up many times. V and J are TRBV2 and TRBJ2-5; the D is unclear. This CDR3 region has 13 residues. The V end lost 3 bases, the J end lost 2 bases, and 7 bases lay between the germline ends. Germline loops: CDR1 SNHLY, CDR2 FYNNEI. The CDR3 DNA follows: TGTGCCAGCAGTGAGGGCAATCAAGAGACCCAGTACTTC. Its translation: CASSEGNQETQYF.

Ten or more counts support this clonotype. This chain uses TRBV5-1 with TRBJ1-1; perhaps TRBD1 as D (5 bases). The CDR3 consists of 15 residues. V was trimmed by 0 bases and J by 0 bases, leaving 9 bases between them. Looked up from germline, CDR1 is SGHRS and CDR2 is YFSETQ. The CDR3 DNA follows: TGCGCCAGCAGCTTGGCATGGGGGATGAACACTGAAGCTTTCTTT. This gives the protein CASSLAWGMNTEAFF.

This clonotype appeared many times. J is TRBJ2-1 and V is TRBV7-9, with D possibly matching TRBD2 (7 bases). With 5 bases removed from V and 8 bases from J, the gap between germline ends came to 25 bases. Germline CDR1 is SEHNR and CDR2 is FQNEAQ (reference sequence). The CDR3 runs to 17 residues. DNA of the CDR3: TGTGCCAGCAGCGCGGGGGCTGGGACATCTTACACGGATGAGCAGTTCTTC. This sequence encodes CASSAGAGTSYTDEQFF.

This clonotype was seen at least ten times. This chain joins TRBV6-5 and TRBJ1-1; 9 bases are a match to TRBD1. The CDR3 spans 14 residues. Germline trimming cut 4 bases from V and 1 base from J; bases unmatched to any gene: 1. Germline loops: CDR1 MNHEY, CDR2 SVGAGI. The CDR3 protein is CASSLQGANTEAFF. In nucleotides, the CDR3 is TGTGCCAGCAGTTTACAGGGGGCGAACACTGAAGCTTTCTTT.

This clonotype showed up many times. The gene calls are TRBV6-5 and TRBJ2-1, with D unresolved. The CDR3 covers 12 residues. The germline CDR1 and CDR2 sequences are MNHEY and SVGAGI. Trimming shortened V by 5 bases and J by 6 bases, and 8 bases separated the two germline ends. The CDR3 spells CASSRVPNEQFF. In DNA form, the CDR3 reads TGTGCCAGCAGTAGGGTGCCCAATGAGCAGTTCTTC.

The chain joins TRBV5-6 to TRBJ1-1; D unresolved. Germline-derived CDR1 and CDR2 are SGHDT and YYEEEE. V lost 4 bases and J lost 0, with 4 bases in between. The CDR3 has 12 residues. The CDR3, as DNA: TGTGCCAGCAGCGTCTTGAACACTGAAGCTTTCTTT. Translation: CASSVLNTEAFF.

This clonotype has a count of ten or more. The chain uses TRBV9 and TRBJ2-7; 8 positions match TRBD2. The CDR3 length is 15 residues. Losses at the gene ends were 4 bases for V and 2 bases for J; bases not matched to a gene: 8. From germline, CDR1 is SGDLS and CDR2 YYNGEE. The CDR3 protein is CASSPPGTRPYEQYF. The CDR3 DNA is TGTGCCAGCAGCCCCCCCGGGACTAGACCCTACGAGCAGTACTTC.

This clonotype has a count of ten or more. V is TRBV20-1 and J is TRBJ1-2; no reliable D call. With 3 bases removed from V and 3 bases from J, the gap between germline ends came to 8 bases. The CDR3 consists of 12 residues. Germline values: CDR1 DFQATT, CDR2 SNEGSKA (reference sequence). This CDR3 reads CSASSWYYGYTF. For the CDR3, the DNA is TGCAGTGCTAGTTCGTGGTACTATGGCTACACCTTC.

The sample holds many counts of this clonotype. The rearrangement links TRBV12-3 or TRBV12-4 to TRBJ2-3; D is unresolved. The CDR3 loop spans 13 amino acids. Trimming removed 3 bases from V and 2 bases from J, with 6 bases in between. DNA for the CDR3: TGTGCCAGCAGTTTTCGGATCACAGATACGCAGTATTTT. It is translated as CASSFRITDTQYF.